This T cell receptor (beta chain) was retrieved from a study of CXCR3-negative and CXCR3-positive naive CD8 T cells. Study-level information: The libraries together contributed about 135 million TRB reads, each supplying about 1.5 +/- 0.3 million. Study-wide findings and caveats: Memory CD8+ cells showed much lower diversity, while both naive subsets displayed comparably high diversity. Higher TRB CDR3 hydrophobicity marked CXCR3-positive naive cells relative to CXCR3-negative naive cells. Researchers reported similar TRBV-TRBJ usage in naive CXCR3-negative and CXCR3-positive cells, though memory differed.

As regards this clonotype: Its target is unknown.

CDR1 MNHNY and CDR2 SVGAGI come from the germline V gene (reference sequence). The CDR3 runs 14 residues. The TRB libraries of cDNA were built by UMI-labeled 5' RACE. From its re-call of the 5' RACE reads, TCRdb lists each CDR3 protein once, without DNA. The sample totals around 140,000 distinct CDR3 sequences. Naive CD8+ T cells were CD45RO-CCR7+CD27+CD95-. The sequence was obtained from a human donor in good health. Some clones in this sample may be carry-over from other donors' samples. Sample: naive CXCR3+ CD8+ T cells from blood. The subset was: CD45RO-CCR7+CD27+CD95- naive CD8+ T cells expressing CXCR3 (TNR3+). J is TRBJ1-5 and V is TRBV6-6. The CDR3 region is CASSYWPSNQPQHF.